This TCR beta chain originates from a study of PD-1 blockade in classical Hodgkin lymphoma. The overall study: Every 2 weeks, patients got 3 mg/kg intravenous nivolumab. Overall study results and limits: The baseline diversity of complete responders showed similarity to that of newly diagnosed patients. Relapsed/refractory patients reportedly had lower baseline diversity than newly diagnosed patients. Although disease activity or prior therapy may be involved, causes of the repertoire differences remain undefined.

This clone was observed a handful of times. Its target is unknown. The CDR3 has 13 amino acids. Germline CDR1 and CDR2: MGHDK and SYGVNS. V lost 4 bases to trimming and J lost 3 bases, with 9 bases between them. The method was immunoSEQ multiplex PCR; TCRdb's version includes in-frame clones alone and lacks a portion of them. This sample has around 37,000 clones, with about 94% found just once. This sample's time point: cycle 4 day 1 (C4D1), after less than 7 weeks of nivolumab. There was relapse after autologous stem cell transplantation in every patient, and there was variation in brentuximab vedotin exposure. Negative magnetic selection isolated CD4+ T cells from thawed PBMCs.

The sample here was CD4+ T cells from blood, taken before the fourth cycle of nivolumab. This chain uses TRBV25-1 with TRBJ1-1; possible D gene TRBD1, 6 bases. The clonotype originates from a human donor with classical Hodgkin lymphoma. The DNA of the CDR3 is TGTGCCAGCAGTGGGCCAGGGGACACTGAAGCTTTCTTT. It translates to CASSGPGDTEAFF.